These T cell receptor beta chains were read from a single sample in a study of T cells after yellow fever vaccination. Using its own MiXCR run on the 5' RACE reads, TCRdb lists one record per CDR3 protein. The data show 300,000 to 400,000 distinct CDR3 sequences, roughly 9.4% seen once. The material was PBMCs, obtained on the day of the first yellow fever vaccination. The receptors stem from a man in his late teens or twenties who received the YFV17D yellow fever vaccine. Each CDR3 is given with its conserved first and last residue. Each record gives: CDR3 length, clone size, J gene, V gene, D gene, CDR3 DNA, CDR3 protein. The D gene is left open where the match is weak. The size field is filled for only some rows; it gives once, few, many or a size class.

>17|few|TRBJ2-3|TRBV4-1|NA
TGCGCCAGCAGCCAAGATCCCGGGGACTTCATCACAGATACGCAGTATTTT
CASSQDPGDFITDTQYF
>15|NA|TRBJ2-3|TRBV7-2|NA
TGTGCCAGCAGCTTAGACCCCGGGGGATGGGATACGCAGTATTTT
CASSLDPGGWDTQYF
>17|few|TRBJ2-2|TRBV29-1|TRBD2
TGCAGCGTTGAGTCCGGGGGGGCCTTCGGGAACACCGGGGAGCTGTTTTTT
CSVESGGAFGNTGELFF
>13|NA|TRBJ2-7|TRBV7-9|NA
TGTGCCAGCAGCTCGGGACGGAGCCTTGAGCAGTACTTC
CASSSGRSLEQYF
>14|many|TRBJ2-1|TRBV7-2|NA
TGTGCCAGTCGTACGGGGCTGGGTGTGGATGAGCAGTTCTTC
CASRTGLGVDEQFF
>14|NA|TRBJ2-3|TRBV7-2|NA
TGTGCCAGCAGCCCTTCGACTGGCCGAGATACGCAGTATTTT
CASSPSTGRDTQYF
>17|few|TRBJ2-2|TRBV20-1|NA
TGCAGTGCTAGAGACCCCAGACAGAGTACTAACACCGGGGAGCTGTTTTTT
CSARDPRQSTNTGELFF
>12|few|TRBJ2-7|TRBV2|NA
TGTGCCAGCAGTTACAGAGAATACGAGCAGTACTTC
CASSYREYEQYF
>13|few|TRBJ2-1|TRBV6-1|TRBD1
TGTGCCAGCAGACCCGGACAGGGCGAAGAGCAGTTCTTC
CASRPGQGEEQFF
>14|few|TRBJ1-1|TRBV7-2|NA
TGTGCCAGCAGCCCTTGGAGGGTTAACACTGAAGCTTTCTTT
CASSPWRVNTEAFF
>13|few|TRBJ2-1|TRBV7-9|NA
TGTGCCAGCAGCCGCGCAGTCTACAATGAGCAGTTCTTC
CASSRAVYNEQFF
>16|many|TRBJ1-1|TRBV27|NA
TGTGCCAGCAGTTTATCGTACAGGGCCGTGCCAGAAGGGGCTTTCTTT
CASSLSYRAVPEGAFF
>13|few|TRBJ2-5|TRBV7-9|NA
TGTGCCAGCAGCTTTGGGGCTACAGAGACCCAGTACTTC
CASSFGATETQYF
>13|NA|TRBJ2-7|TRBV4-2|TRBD1
TGTGCCAGCAGCCCGTGGGACAGCTACGAGCAGTACTTC
CASSPWDSYEQYF
>12|NA|TRBJ2-3|TRBV20-1|NA
TGCAGTGCTAGAGGTAACACAGATACGCAGTATTTT
CSARGNTDTQYF
>15|NA|TRBJ1-1|TRBV19|NA
TGTGCCAGTACTAAATCAAACCGAGTGAACACTGAAGCTTTCTTT
CASTKSNRVNTEAFF
>13|many|TRBJ1-4|TRBV5-1|TRBD1
TGCGCCAGCTCGGGACAGCCGGATGAAAAACTGTTTTTT
CASSGQPDEKLFF
>11|few|TRBJ1-1|TRBV7-9|NA
TGTGCCAGCAGCTTGCACGGTGAAGCTTTCTTT
CASSLHGEAFF
>15|few|TRBJ1-1|TRBV7-6|NA
TGTGCCAGCAGCTTAGGCGCGGATATGAACACTGAAGCTTTCTTT
CASSLGADMNTEAFF
>16|few|TRBJ2-6|TRBV3-1|NA
TGTGCCAGCAGCCCGCCGGGGAGTTCTGGGGCCAACGTCCTGACTTTC
CASSPPGSSGANVLTF